This T cell receptor (beta chain) was sequenced for a study of shared clonotypes between healthy human individuals (dated by TCRdb to about 2020). A note on the overall study: A few men and a couple of women, aged 18 to 49 years, made up the cohort. Per donor, leukapheresis produced somewhere between about 0.85 and 9.5 billion PBMCs. To estimate repertoire size and how much clonotypes are shared between individuals, the study performed deep sequencing of blood TCR repertoires from 4 to 6 healthy adults. To increase sequencing depth and limit assay-specific biases, different laboratories used diverse techniques to prepare libraries and sequence TCR repertoires.

As regards this clone: What antigen it recognizes has not been identified. Per-base qualities were not stored, and no clone one base away is much larger.

Donors were healthy HIV-negative adults with no recently reported acute infections or vaccinations. All donors were Caucasian adults living in Nashville, Tennessee, USA. In the unsorted samples, 85 million to 100 million PBMCs were counted, and genomic DNA was extracted using the QIAamp DNA Blood Mini kit. Blood was obtained by leukapheresis, after which PBMCs were separated by Ficoll-Histopaque density gradient centrifugation and cryopreserved in liquid nitrogen vapor phase. The CDR3 numbers 13 residues from cysteine through phenylalanine. Of all the DNA, just the CDR3 is kept, 39 bases in frame from base 1. Relative to germline, V is 0 bases shorter and J is 5 bases shorter, with 7 bases between their ends. The germline V gene (reference sequence) specifies GTSNPN as CDR1 and SVGIG as CDR2. Paper-wide results and their limitations: The small number of donors limited the genetic and exposure-history diversity represented. Based on pairwise subsampling, the degree of clonotype sharing among donors was expected to be affected by sequencing depth. Sampling was restricted to blood, and TCR repertoires in tissues likely differ from the TCR repertoires found in blood.

Using the deep immunoSEQ assay, multiplex PCR amplified TCR CDR3 regions from genomic DNA. For each cell subset, the extracted genomic DNA was distributed evenly across all wells of several immunoSEQ 96-well plates, and each plate served as one replicate. For unsorted PBMC, each replicate PCR was loaded with 300 to 350 ng genomic DNA, equivalent to roughly 33,000 T cell genomes. Genomic DNA from unsorted PBMC was sequenced over ten immunoSEQ deep assay plates. Purified libraries were quantified with a Qubit 3.0 fluorometer, sized on a Bioanalyzer 2100, and re-quantified with the KAPA Library Quantification kit. Each immunoSEQ 96-well plate was sequenced on its own single-read 150-cycle Illumina NextSeq 550 flow cell. In the paper's pipeline: Because the immunoSEQ output held only junctional sequences and lacked quality scores, the filtering could not match the filtering applied to full-length reads. Sequences were annotated with PyIR, a Python wrapper for IgBLAST v1.9, and V/J genes and CDR3 were assigned using IMGT germline references. Reads with weak V/J assignments (E-value above 1e-6), missing CDR3, stop codons, out-of-frame junctions, or ambiguous translated residues were removed. V3J clonotypes were defined as sequences sharing an identical inferred V gene, J gene, and CDR3 amino acid sequence. To compute the percentage overlap between repertoires, the number of shared unique clonotypes was divided by the size of the smaller repertoire. Richness of each repertoire was evaluated using RTK rarefaction, the Chao1 estimator, and Recon v2.1 estimates of unobserved clonotypes. Here the immuneACCESS table is served through TCRdb, limited to in-frame sequences with V and J called. Missing clones are a known gap in these copies; in checked studies unresolved V genes cover under half, and the rest lacks a known reason. For V, J and clone size, that table is used; D and trimming come from the DNA. The sample records some 530,000 clones, around 85% of which are singletons. The ten biggest clones cover roughly 12% of the sample.

The sequence was collected from a woman between 40 and 50 years old in good health. Some clones in this sample may be carry-over from other donors' samples. The sequenced sample consisted of PBMCs. Recombination joined TRBV30 with TRBJ2-2, with an unclear D gene assignment. The CDR3 amino acid sequence is: CAWSVILTGELFF. Here is the DNA: TGTGCCTGGAGTGTAATTCTTACCGGGGAGCTGTTTTTT.